Listed below are T cell receptor beta chains from one sample, sequenced in a study of blood T cell repertoires in COVID-19. Profiled with immunoSEQ multiplex PCR; TCRdb holds only in-frame clones, not every one. The repertoire consists of hundreds of thousands of clones, with around four fifths occurring once and the leading ten covering 8% to 10%. Sequencing was carried out using peripheral blood. Source of these receptors: a woman aged 50 to 60 with acute or convalescent COVID-19. Each CDR3 is given with its conserved first and last residue. D genes are given only for firm matches. Only part of the rows carry a size: once, few, many, or a class if the clone is expanded.

NA	TRBJ1-5	TRBV28	NA	CASSSSRGRAQHF	TGTGCCAGCAGTTCCTCACGAGGCAGGGCCCAGCATTTT
NA	TRBJ2-4	TRBV5-1	NA	CASSSDSFLAKNIQYF	TGCGCCAGCAGCTCGGACAGTTTTCTAGCCAAAAACATTCAGTACTTC
NA	TRBJ1-1	TRBV12-5	NA	CASGSGTAENTEAFF	TGTGCTAGTGGTTCGGGGACTGCTGAAAACACTGAAGCTTTCTTT
once	TRBJ2-1	TRBV5-6	NA	CASSFIAESSYNEQFF	TGTGCCAGCAGCTTCATAGCGGAGAGCTCCTACAATGAGCAGTTCTTC
NA	TRBJ2-3	TRBV2	TRBD2	CASSGGLAEKDTQYF	TGTGCCAGCAGTGGAGGTCTAGCGGAGAAAGATACGCAGTATTTT
NA	TRBJ2-1	TRBV7-6	NA	CASSLASNPGNEQFF	TGTGCCAGCAGCTTAGCGTCGAACCCAGGGAATGAGCAGTTCTTC
NA	TRBJ2-7	TRBV16	NA	CASSQSTGSYEQYF	TGTGCCAGCAGCCAATCGACGGGAAGCTACGAGCAGTACTTC
NA	TRBJ2-1	TRBV7-3	TRBD2	CASSPSPGLAGEDEQFF	TGTGCCAGCAGCCCCTCTCCGGGACTAGCGGGAGAAGATGAGCAGTTCTTC
NA	TRBJ2-7	TRBV19	NA	CASSTPGEGSYEQYF	TGTGCCAGTAGTACCCCGGGTGAGGGTTCCTACGAGCAGTACTTC
NA	TRBJ2-3	TRBV24-1	TRBD2	CATSDTTSGSTDTQYF	TGTGCCACCAGTGATACGACTAGCGGTAGCACAGATACGCAGTATTTT
few	TRBJ1-6	TRBV9	NA	CASSSQVGVGSPLHF	TGTGCCAGCAGCTCCCAGGTAGGGGTGGGATCACCCCTCCACTTT
once	TRBJ2-7	TRBV28	TRBD2	CASSLIGTGSGRGEQYF	TGTGCCAGCAGTTTAATCGGGACGGGAAGCGGGAGAGGGGAGCAGTACTTC
NA	TRBJ2-7	TRBV20-1	NA	CSASKDSRYEQYF	TGCAGTGCTAGTAAGGACAGCCGATACGAGCAGTACTTC
NA	TRBJ2-7	TRBV7-2	TRBD1	CASSLIFTGEYEQYF	TGTGCCAGCAGCTTAATATTTACAGGGGAGTACGAGCAGTACTTC
NA	TRBJ2-1	TRBV11-3	TRBD2	CASSLELAGDNEQFF	TGTGCCAGCAGCTTAGAACTAGCGGGAGACAATGAGCAGTTCTTC
NA	TRBJ2-3	TRBV14	NA	CASSQDWSSTDTQYF	TGTGCCAGCAGCCAAGATTGGAGTAGCACAGATACGCAGTATTTT
NA	TRBJ2-7	TRBV7-3	TRBD2	CASSLGTSGSYEQYF	TGTGCCAGCAGCCTCGGGACTAGCGGTTCCTACGAGCAGTACTTC
NA	TRBJ1-1	TRBV19	NA	CASSDPGNTEAFF	TGTGCCAGTAGTGATCCGGGGAACACTGAAGCTTTCTTT
NA	TRBJ1-6	TRBV7-7	TRBD1	CASSPMVGTGGPNSPLHF	TGTGCCAGCAGCCCCATGGTCGGGACAGGCGGACCAAATTCACCCCTCCACTTT
few	TRBJ2-6	TRBV7-9	TRBD2	CASSLSSGMSGANVLTF	TGTGCCAGCAGCTTGTCTAGCGGAATGTCTGGGGCCAACGTCCTGACTTTC
NA	TRBJ1-1	TRBV5-8	TRBD1	CASSWGQGAAFF	TGTGCCAGCAGCTGGGGACAGGGTGCAGCTTTCTTT
NA	TRBJ1-4	TRBV4-2	TRBD1	CASSQVRTGDAREKLFF	TGTGCCAGCAGCCAAGTCCGGACAGGGGACGCGAGGGAAAAACTGTTTTTT
NA	TRBJ2-2	TRBV12-3/TRBV12-4	NA	CASMEGSAVELFF	TGTGCCAGCATGGAGGGAAGTGCGGTGGAGCTGTTTTTT
NA	TRBJ1-4	TRBV6-5	TRBD1	CASSYSGQGSNEKLFF	TGTGCCAGCAGTTACTCGGGACAGGGGTCTAATGAAAAACTGTTTTTT
few	TRBJ1-3	TRBV18	NA	CASSPLTARSGNTIYF	TGTGCCAGCTCACCTTTGACAGCTCGCTCTGGAAACACCATATATTTT
NA	TRBJ2-1	TRBV12-3/TRBV12-4	TRBD1	CASSHTGDEQFF	TGTGCCAGCAGTCATACAGGGGATGAGCAGTTCTTC
NA	TRBJ1-1	TRBV30	TRBD1	CAWSARKTGGVTEAFF	TGTGCCTGGAGTGCTCGCAAGACAGGGGGTGTGACTGAAGCTTTCTTT
NA	TRBJ2-2	TRBV18	NA	CASSPRTAVNTGELFF	TGTGCCAGCTCACCTCGGACAGCAGTGAACACCGGGGAGCTGTTTTTT
NA	TRBJ2-1	TRBV29-1	TRBD2	CSVERSGGMYNEQFF	TGCAGCGTTGAACGTAGCGGGGGGATGTACAATGAGCAGTTCTTC
NA	TRBJ2-7	TRBV15	TRBD2	CATSRGASGDYEQYF	TGTGCCACCAGCAGAGGTGCTAGCGGAGACTACGAGCAGTACTTC
NA	TRBJ2-3	TRBV5-1	NA	CASSPDITQYF	TGCGCCAGCAGCCCGGACATTACGCAGTATTTT
NA	TRBJ2-1	TRBV3-1/TRBV3-2	TRBD2	CASSLTSLGEQFF	TGTGCCAGCAGCCTGACTAGCCTGGGTGAGCAGTTCTTC
NA	TRBJ2-1	TRBV19	NA	CASSPKAGLYNEQFF	TGTGCCAGTAGCCCAAAGGCGGGCCTCTACAATGAGCAGTTCTTC
NA	TRBJ2-7	TRBV6-1	TRBD2	CASSEISGSSYEQYF	TGTGCCAGCAGTGAAATTAGCGGGAGTTCCTACGAGCAGTACTTC
NA	TRBJ2-2	TRBV7-8	NA	CASSLASGSNPPGELFF	TGTGCCAGCAGCTTAGCATCCGGGAGTAACCCCCCCGGGGAGCTGTTTTTT
few	TRBJ1-1	TRBV28	NA	CASRTHSPEAFF	TGTGCCAGCAGGACTCACTCCCCTGAAGCTTTCTTT
NA	TRBJ2-1	TRBV5-1	TRBD1	CASSYTGGAGNEQFF	TGCGCCAGCAGCTATACAGGGGGCGCTGGGAATGAGCAGTTCTTC
NA	TRBJ1-3	TRBV27	NA	CASSSLRGNTIYF	TGTGCCAGCAGTTCACTACGGGGAAACACCATATATTTT
NA	TRBJ2-5	TRBV4-1	TRBD2	CASSQGLAGVETQYF	TGCGCCAGCAGCCAAGGGCTAGCGGGAGTTGAGACCCAGTACTTC
once	TRBJ2-7	TRBV4-2	NA	CASSQELRSEQYF	TGTGCCAGCAGCCAAGAGCTCCGGAGCGAGCAGTACTTC
once	TRBJ2-3	TRBV30	NA	CAWSYSLLTDTQYF	TGTGCCTGGAGTTACAGTCTTCTCACAGATACGCAGTATTTT
NA	TRBJ2-1	TRBV24-1	TRBD2	CATSDPSGLADNEQFF	TGTGCCACCAGTGATCCCTCGGGACTAGCGGACAATGAGCAGTTCTTC
NA	TRBJ2-7	TRBV10-3	TRBD2	CAISVAGGNDEQYF	TGTGCCATCAGTGTAGCGGGAGGTAACGACGAGCAGTACTTC
NA	TRBJ2-3	TRBV7-2	NA	CASSRVADSTDTQYF	TGTGCCAGCAGTAGGGTAGCGGACAGCACAGATACGCAGTATTTT
NA	TRBJ1-5	TRBV19	TRBD1	CASTGQRDQPQHF	TGTGCCAGTACGGGACAGAGGGATCAGCCCCAGCATTTT
NA	TRBJ1-5	TRBV4-1	NA	CASSQEDKQNQPQHF	TGCGCCAGCAGCCAAGAGGACAAGCAGAATCAGCCCCAGCATTTT
NA	TRBJ2-2	TRBV5-5	TRBD1	CASSLVATGVTGELFF	TGTGCCAGCAGCTTGGTGGCGACAGGGGTCACCGGGGAGCTGTTTTTT
NA	TRBJ2-5	TRBV6-2/TRBV6-3	TRBD2	CASSYPGTSLETQYF	TGTGCCAGCAGTTATCCCGGGACTAGCTTGGAGACCCAGTACTTC
NA	TRBJ2-2	TRBV2	TRBD2	CASSTAGPNTGELFF	TGTGCCAGCAGTACAGCGGGACCGAACACCGGGGAGCTGTTTTTT
NA	TRBJ2-7	TRBV21-1	NA	CASSKKQPSGTPYYEQYF	TGTGCCAGCAGCAAAAAACAACCAAGTGGGACTCCATACTACGAGCAGTACTTC
NA	TRBJ2-3	TRBV5-4	TRBD2	CASSLRLAGGPVDTQYF	TGTGCCAGCAGCCTCCGACTAGCGGGAGGGCCAGTGGATACGCAGTATTTT
NA	TRBJ2-1	TRBV28	TRBD1	CASSFLLGQGTPSSYNEQFF	TGTGCCAGCAGTTTTTTGTTGGGACAGGGAACACCTAGCTCCTACAATGAGCAGTTCTTC
NA	TRBJ2-7	TRBV3-1/TRBV3-2	NA	CASSLRTGGIYEQYF	TGTGCCAGCAGCCTACGCACAGGTGGGATCTACGAGCAGTACTTC
NA	TRBJ1-1	TRBV9	NA	CASSVGGGGIDEAFF	TGTGCCAGCAGCGTAGGCGGGGGGGGAATTGATGAAGCTTTCTTT
once	TRBJ1-2	TRBV6-7	NA	CASSYPDGYTF	TGTGCCAGCAGTTATCCTGATGGCTACACCTTC